This is a list of T cell receptor beta chains from one sample in a study of blood T cell repertoires in COVID-19. Clones were read by immunoSEQ multiplex PCR, and TCRdb kept only the in-frame ones, dropping some. The sample records about 210,000 clones, about nine tenths being singletons. The sample was peripheral blood. These receptors were obtained from a woman aged 40 to 50 with acute or convalescent COVID-19. CDR3s include the opening cysteine and the closing phenylalanine or tryptophan. The D gene is left open where the match is weak. Some rows mark clone size as missing; the rest say once, few, many or name a class of expanded clone.

NA,TRBV12-3/TRBV12-4,NA,TRBJ1-5,CASTLGGAMPQHF,TGTGCCAGCACCTTGGGGGGGGCGATGCCCCAGCATTTT
TRBD1,TRBV6-5,NA,TRBJ1-5,CASSQGQGNQPQHF,TGTGCCAGCAGCCAGGGACAGGGTAATCAGCCCCAGCATTTT
NA,TRBV2,NA,TRBJ1-5,CASSEWGPNQPQHF,TGTGCCAGCAGTGAATGGGGCCCCAATCAGCCCCAGCATTTT
TRBD1,TRBV4-1,few,TRBJ1-1,CASSPRDRGRGTEAFF,TGCGCCAGCAGCCCCCGGGACAGGGGGCGGGGGACTGAAGCTTTCTTT
TRBD2,TRBV14,NA,TRBJ2-5,CASSQPGLAGAKGTQYF,TGTGCCAGCAGCCAACCGGGACTAGCGGGGGCCAAGGGGACCCAGTACTTC
TRBD1,TRBV2,NA,TRBJ2-5,CASNSGTGSFGETQYF,TGTGCCAGCAATTCCGGGACAGGGAGTTTCGGAGAGACCCAGTACTTC
TRBD2,TRBV7-2,NA,TRBJ2-1,CASSLWLAGGIGNEQFF,TGTGCCAGCAGCTTATGGCTAGCGGGGGGAATAGGGAATGAGCAGTTCTTC
NA,TRBV9,NA,TRBJ1-1,CASSEGGGTEAFF,TGTGCCAGCAGCGAGGGGGGGGGCACTGAAGCTTTCTTT
TRBD1,TRBV2,NA,TRBJ1-5,CASSEVDRGDQPQHF,TGTGCCAGCAGTGAAGTAGACAGGGGGGATCAGCCCCAGCATTTT
NA,TRBV9,NA,TRBJ1-6,CASRQGNSPLHF,TGTGCCAGCCGCCAGGGTAATTCACCCCTCCACTTT
NA,TRBV7-3,NA,TRBJ1-4,CASRRGLGEKLFF,TGTGCCAGCAGGCGGGGGCTGGGTGAAAAACTGTTTTTT
NA,TRBV7-8,once,TRBJ1-4,CASSFGPATNEKLFF,TGTGCCAGCAGCTTTGGCCCCGCAACTAATGAAAAACTGTTTTTT
TRBD2,TRBV6-4,few,TRBJ2-5,CAGVKRGGKETQYF,TGTGCCGGAGTTAAGCGGGGGGGAAAAGAGACCCAGTACTTC
NA,TRBV7-2,NA,TRBJ2-2,CASSRQTTGELFF,TGTGCCAGCAGCCGACAGACCACCGGGGAGCTGTTTTTT
NA,TRBV6-5,NA,TRBJ1-4,CASKSGATNEKLFF,TGTGCCAGCAAATCGGGAGCAACTAATGAAAAACTGTTTTTT
NA,TRBV2,NA,TRBJ1-2,CASSSGTPTYGYTF,TGTGCCAGCAGCTCCGGGACACCCACCTATGGCTACACCTTC
TRBD2,TRBV2,NA,TRBJ2-3,CASSIAGGHREDTQYF,TGTGCCAGCAGTATAGCGGGGGGCCACCGGGAAGATACGCAGTATTTT
TRBD1,TRBV4-2,NA,TRBJ1-1,CASSQERSIGTGAFF,TGTGCCAGCAGCCAAGAACGCTCAATTGGGACAGGGGCTTTCTTT
TRBD1,TRBV3-1/TRBV3-2,few,TRBJ1-2,CASSLRGRGYTF,TGTGCCAGCAGCCTCAGGGGGCGAGGCTACACCTTC
TRBD1,TRBV29-1,NA,TRBJ2-4,CSVEGGQGMYIQYF,TGCAGCGTTGAAGGAGGACAGGGAATGTACATTCAGTACTTC
NA,TRBV6-6,NA,TRBJ2-2,CASSPGQNTGELFF,TGTGCCAGCAGTCCCGGACAGAACACCGGGGAGCTGTTTTTT
TRBD1,TRBV7-9,NA,TRBJ1-2,CASRPGQTNYGYTF,TGTGCCAGCAGGCCGGGACAGACTAACTATGGCTACACCTTC
NA,TRBV13,NA,TRBJ1-2,CASSLAGAGGYTF,TGTGCCAGCAGCTTAGCAGGGGCTGGTGGCTACACCTTC
TRBD1,TRBV5-4,once,TRBJ1-2,CASSTTGVDGYTF,TGTGCCAGCAGCACAACAGGGGTGGATGGCTACACCTTC
NA,TRBV29-1,NA,TRBJ1-1,CSVEETVNTEAFF,TGCAGCGTTGAAGAAACGGTGAACACTGAAGCTTTCTTT
TRBD2,TRBV9,once,TRBJ2-3,CASSGNPSGRNTDTQYF,TGTGCCAGCAGCGGGAACCCTAGCGGGAGAAACACAGATACGCAGTATTTT
TRBD1,TRBV4-1,NA,TRBJ2-5,CASSQDRGRGRVTQYF,TGCGCCAGCAGCCAAGATCGGGGCAGGGGGCGGGTGACCCAGTACTTC
NA,TRBV5-4,few,TRBJ1-1,CASSLVRGTNTEAFF,TGTGCCAGCAGCTTGGTAAGGGGAACGAACACTGAAGCTTTCTTT
TRBD1,TRBV2,NA,TRBJ1-1,CASSLQGARYDSKMNTEAFF,TGTGCCAGCAGTCTACAGGGGGCCCGTTACGATTCGAAAATGAACACTGAAGCTTTCTTT
TRBD1,TRBV7-8,NA,TRBJ1-2,CASSWAGQTYGYTF,TGTGCCAGCAGCTGGGCGGGACAGACCTATGGCTACACCTTC
TRBD2,TRBV5-1,few,TRBJ2-1,CASIGGASYNEQFF,TGCGCCAGCATCGGGGGGGCCTCCTACAATGAGCAGTTCTTC
NA,TRBV6-4,NA,TRBJ2-3,CASSDGAVGTDTQYF,TGTGCCAGCAGTGACGGAGCGGTCGGCACAGATACGCAGTATTTT
TRBD2,TRBV24-1,NA,TRBJ2-3,CATSRPEGGGADTQYF,TGTGCCACCAGTAGGCCAGAGGGTGGGGGGGCAGATACGCAGTATTTT
TRBD1,TRBV25-1,NA,TRBJ1-1,CASSKGAMNTEAFF,TGTGCCAGCAGTAAGGGGGCAATGAACACTGAAGCTTTCTTT
NA,TRBV24-1,few,TRBJ1-3,CATQASSGNTIYF,TGTGCCACCCAGGCGAGCTCTGGAAACACCATATATTTT
NA,TRBV5-4,few,TRBJ1-2,CASSFEPGYGYTF,TGTGCCAGCAGCTTTGAGCCAGGCTATGGCTACACCTTC
NA,TRBV6-5,NA,TRBJ1-1,CASSSRTGLAFF,TGTGCCAGCAGTTCCCGAACAGGGTTAGCTTTCTTT
NA,TRBV10-3,NA,TRBJ2-3,CAIRGWGLHTDTQYF,TGTGCCATCAGGGGGTGGGGGCTACACACAGATACGCAGTATTTT
TRBD2,TRBV7-2,NA,TRBJ2-3,CASSPHRGGATNTQYF,TGTGCCAGCAGCCCGCACCGCGGGGGGGCCACGAATACGCAGTATTTT
TRBD1,TRBV15,NA,TRBJ1-1,CATSDRVNTEAFF,TGTGCCACCAGCGACAGGGTGAACACTGAAGCTTTCTTT
TRBD1,TRBV30,NA,TRBJ1-1,CAWRAPGTGNTEAFF,TGTGCCTGGAGAGCACCCGGGACAGGGAACACTGAAGCTTTCTTT
TRBD1,TRBV27,NA,TRBJ1-2,CASRRNRQGLGNYGYTF,TGTGCCAGCAGAAGAAACCGACAGGGCCTTGGGAACTATGGCTACACCTTC